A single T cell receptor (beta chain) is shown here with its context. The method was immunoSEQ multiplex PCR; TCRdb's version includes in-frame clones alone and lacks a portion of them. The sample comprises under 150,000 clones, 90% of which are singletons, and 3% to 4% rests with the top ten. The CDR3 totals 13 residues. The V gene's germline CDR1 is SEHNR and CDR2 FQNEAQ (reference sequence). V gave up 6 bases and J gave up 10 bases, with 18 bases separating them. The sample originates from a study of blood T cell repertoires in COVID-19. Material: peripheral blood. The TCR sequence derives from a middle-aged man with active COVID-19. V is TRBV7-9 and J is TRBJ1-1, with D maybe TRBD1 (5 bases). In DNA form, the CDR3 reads TGTGCCAGCAGTCCTACTACAGGCCCGAGAGCTTTCTTT. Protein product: CASSPTTGPRAFF. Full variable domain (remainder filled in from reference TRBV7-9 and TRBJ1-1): DTGVSQNPRHKITKRGQNVTFRCDPISEHNRLYWYRQTLGQGPEFLTYFQNEAQLEKSRLLSDRFSAERPKGSFSTLEIQRTEQGDSAMYLCASSPTTGPRAFFGQGTRLTVV.